These 16 T cell receptor beta chains were all obtained from the same sample, sequenced in a study of neurological immune-mediated disorders. TCRdb analysed the 5' RACE reads with MiXCR anew, one entry per CDR3 protein. The table lists about 71,000 distinct CDR3 sequences, around 3.1% of them singletons. The sample taken for sequencing was PBMCs. The receptors were gathered from a man aged 40-49 years with multiple sclerosis.

This clonotype was found many times. This chain connects TRBV5-6 to TRBJ1-1, with D unclear. This CDR3 is 13 amino acids long. Trimming stripped 3 bases from V and 4 bases from J, with 10 bases between. Germline V CDR1 and CDR2: SGHDT, YYEEEE. The CDR3 bases are TGTGCCAGCAGCTCGCGGTATTTCACTGAAGCTTTCTTT. Translation: CASSSRYFTEAFF.

This clonotype was counted ten times or more. The J gene is TRBJ2-5, the V gene TRBV12-3 or TRBV12-4; D gene ambiguous. Trimming cost V 4 bases and J 5 bases, with 8 bases left between them. This CDR3 is 12 amino acids long. The CDR3 sequence: CASSSSTETQYF. In DNA form, the CDR3 reads TGTGCCAGCAGTTCCAGTACGGAGACCCAGTACTTC.

Many counts were recorded for this clonotype. This chain uses TRBV20-1 with TRBJ2-3; D might be TRBD2 (6 bases). The CDR3 has 17 residues. The germline gives CDR1 DFQATT, CDR2 SNEGSKA (reference sequence). V was clipped by 3 bases and J by 0 bases, with 19 bases between them. The CDR3 DNA sequence: TGCAGTGCTAGGCTAAATGCGGGGATCGTTAGCACAGATACGCAGTATTTT. Amino acids: CSARLNAGIVSTDTQYF.

This clonotype was observed many times. The genes are TRBV7-3 and TRBJ2-2, with 8 bases lining up with TRBD2. The V gene end was trimmed by 1 base and the J gene end by 3 bases; junction bases not matched to a gene: 10. Per the germline V gene, CDR1 is SGHTA and CDR2 is FQGTGA. CDR3 size: 18 residues. The CDR3 nucleotides read TGTGCCAGCAGCTTAATACCCGGCGGGGGGCGGGACACCGGGGAGCTGTTTTTT. Amino acid sequence: CASSLIPGGGRDTGELFF. Complete variable domain (other parts from reference TRBV7-3 and TRBJ2-2): GAGVSQTPSNKVTEKGKYVELRCDPISGHTALYWYRQSLGQGPEFLIYFQGTGAADDSGLPNDRFFAVRPEGSVSTLKIQRTERGDSAVYLCASSLIPGGGRDTGELFFGEGSRLTVL.

This clonotype was found many times. The gene calls are TRBV5-1 and TRBJ2-2, with 7 bases lining up with TRBD1. The ends lost 7 bases at V and 2 bases at J; junction bases unmatched: 11. The germline V gene encodes CDR1 SGHRS and CDR2 YFSETQ. The CDR3 has 16 amino acids. CDR3 coding DNA: TGCGCCAGCCACCTCCACCGGGACAGCAACACCGGGGAGCTGTTTTTT. This sequence encodes CASHLHRDSNTGELFF. The full variable domain, with the rest looked up from reference TRBV5-1 and TRBJ2-2, is KAGVTQTPRYLIKTRGQQVTLSCSPISGHRSVSWYQQTPGQGLQFLFEYFSETQRNKGNFPGRFSGRQFSNSRSEMNVSTLELGDSALYLCASHLHRDSNTGELFFGEGSRLTVL.

The sample holds many counts of this clonotype. The chain couples TRBV3-1 to TRBJ2-1; TRBD2 might be the D (6 bases). CDR1 and CDR2 (germline): LGHDT, YNNKEL (reference sequence). CDR3 length equals 16 residues. The V end was cut by 4 bases, the J end by 1 base, with 14 bases between. This CDR3 reads CASSPYFAGSYNEQFF. The DNA of the CDR3 is TGTGCCAGCAGCCCCTACTTTGCGGGGTCCTACAATGAGCAGTTCTTC.

This clonotype was found many times. The chain combines TRBV7-2 with TRBJ2-5, with a weak D call TRBD2 (6 bases). CDR1 is SGHTA, CDR2 FQGNSA, per germline. The CDR3 runs 15 residues. Trimming stripped 1 base from V and 1 base from J, with 10 bases between. In DNA form, the CDR3 reads TGTGCCAGCAGCTTAGGGATGGGGGGCCAAGAGACCCAGTACTTC. Amino acids: CASSLGMGGQETQYF.

In this sample, this clonotype turned up a few times. At one of its ends the junction is not consistent with the germline gene, which may arise from a read error. The rearrangement links TRBV4-1 to TRBJ1-6; D ambiguous. This CDR3 has 15 amino acids. CDR1 is MGHRA, CDR2 YSYEKL, per germline. CDR3 residues: CASSLGSSYNSTLNF. CDR3 bases: TGCGCCAGCAGCCTGGGGAGCTCCTATAATTCAACCCTCAACTTT.

The chain recombines TRBV12-3 or TRBV12-4 with TRBJ2-3, with a possible D match to TRBD2 (6 bases). There are 14 residues in the CDR3. The V end was cut by 5 bases, the J end by 4 bases, with 13 bases between. CDR3 sequence: CASSRGLSSDTQYF. The CDR3 coding sequence is TGTGCCAGCAGTAGGGGACTTTCTTCAGATACGCAGTATTTT.

This clonotype was counted only a few times. A read error may produce the germline difference seen at one junction end. The rearrangement uses TRBV5-6 and TRBJ1-5; TRBD1 is a possible D gene (5 bases). The CDR3 runs 15 residues. Germline V lookup: CDR1 SGHDT, CDR2 YYEEEE. Written as DNA, the CDR3 is TGTGCCAGCAGCCGGCGCGGGGCAGGATATAAGACCCAGAATTTT. Its translation is CASSRRGAGYKTQNF.

Note on this clonotype: A read error is possible here, since a much larger clone lies one base away. This chain links TRBV5-1 with TRBJ2-1, with D possibly matching TRBD2 (5 bases). In germline, CDR1 is SGHRS, CDR2 YFSETQ. The CDR3 extends over 16 amino acids. CDR3 in DNA: TGCGTCAGCAGCCTCATGGCGCGGGCCCCCTACAATGAGCAGTTCTTC. As protein: CVSSLMARAPYNEQFF.

At least ten counts were recorded for this clonotype. V is TRBV7-2 and J is TRBJ2-1, with D perhaps matching TRBD1 or TRBD2 (5 bases each). Germline loops: CDR1 SGHTA, CDR2 FQGNSA. V shed 1 base and J shed 4 bases, with 11 bases lying between them. The CDR3 runs 15 residues. The CDR3: CASSLGRDGYNEQFF. CDR3 coding DNA: TGTGCCAGCAGCTTAGGTCGGGACGGTTACAATGAGCAGTTCTTC.

At least ten counts were recorded for this clonotype. This chain uses TRBV15 with TRBJ1-1; no firm D call. Germline V gene data show CDR1 as LNHNV and CDR2 as YYDKDF (reference sequence). V lost 0 bases and J lost 4, with 12 bases in between. The CDR3 totals 15 residues. CDR3 loop: CATSRDTHSVTEAFF. CDR3 in DNA: TGTGCCACCAGCAGAGATACCCACTCGGTCACTGAAGCTTTCTTT.

This clonotype has more than one count but fewer than ten. Possible read error: a much larger clone is one base away. The chain carries TRBV20-1 and TRBJ2-7, with a tentative D call TRBD1 (5 bases). V shed 3 bases and J shed 3 bases, with 9 bases lying between them. This CDR3 is 12 amino acids long. CDR1 and CDR2 from the germline V gene are DFQATT and SNEGSKA (reference sequence). Written as DNA, the CDR3 is TGCAGTGCTAGGATCGACAGCTACGAGCAGTACTTC. It yields the protein CSARIDSYEQYF.

In this sample, this clonotype turned up many times. The CDR3 spells CASSTGWDSSYEQYF. The CDR3 nucleotides are TGTGCCAGCAGCACGGGCTGGGACAGCTCCTACGAGCAGTACTTC. This sequence joins TRBV5-4 and TRBJ2-7; 7 bases agree with TRBD1. From germline, CDR1 is SGHNT and CDR2 YYREEE (reference sequence). The CDR3 is made up of 15 amino acids. The trim removed 4 bases at V and 0 bases at J, leaving 7 bases unmatched.

At least ten counts were recorded for this clonotype. This sequence joins TRBV20-1 and TRBJ2-5; 11 positions match TRBD1. The CDR3 runs 18 residues. V lost 2 bases to trimming and J lost 4 bases; unmatched junction nucleotides: 15. CDR1 is DFQATT, CDR2 SNEGSKA, per germline (reference sequence). The CDR3 is CSARSARAPGQGGETQYF. The DNA for the CDR3 is TGCAGTGCTAGATCCGCCCGGGCGCCGGGACAGGGGGGAGAGACCCAGTACTTC.